The entry below gives a single T cell receptor (beta chain) sequence along with its context. Its specificity is not known. The authors reverse transcribed all of the isolated RNA, so sequencing captured expressed TCRB transcripts. Sequencing used immunoSEQ multiplex PCR; TCRdb keeps in-frame clones, though not all of them. The profile shows about 220,000 clones, approximately 10% of them singletons. Per germline, CDR1 SGDLS and CDR2 YYNGEE. The CDR3 has 16 amino acids. V lost 4 bases and J lost 5; bases outside the gene matches: 9. This record comes from a study of beta chain features in type 1 diabetes. Study results and caveats: Naive, central memory and Treg TCRB repertoires seemed to resemble each other more closely in patients than they did in healthy donors.

Averaging approximately 110 mL, one heparinised blood draw came from each individual donor. Via CD45RO/CCR7/CD25/CD127/CD95/CD27, cells of the CD4+ naive, central memory, regulatory and stem cell-like memory subsets were sorted. This TCR derives from a man aged 18 to 30 in good health. Material: central memory CD4+ T cells from blood. The V call is TRBV9, the J call TRBJ2-5; the match to TRBD2 covers 12 bases. The CDR3 here is CASSPPRLAGDETQYF. The CDR3 bases are TGTGCCAGCAGCCCTCCCCGACTAGCGGGAGACGAGACCCAGTACTTC. The full variable domain, with the rest looked up from reference TRBV9 and TRBJ2-5, is DSGVTQTPKHLITATGQRVTLRCSPRSGDLSVYWYQQSLDQGLQFLIQYYNGEERAKGNILERFSAQQFPDLHSELNLSSLELGDSALYFCASSPPRLAGDETQYFGPGTRLLVL.